This TCR beta chain was found in a study of cytomegalovirus exposure and HLA in healthy donors. PCR was performed using 60 Vbeta and 13 Jbeta primers. Sequencing used immunoSEQ multiplex PCR; TCRdb keeps in-frame clones, though not all of them. This sample has approximately 140,000 clones, with roughly three fifths found just once. The CDR3 is 18 amino acids. V lost 0 bases, J lost 2 bases, and 12 bases stayed unmatched. Germline V gene data show CDR1 as SGHKS and CDR2 as YYEKEE (reference sequence). Sequencing input: PBMCs. The rearrangement joins TRBV5-5 to TRBJ1-2; 8 bases align to TRBD1. The receptor was isolated from a woman in her sixties in good health and CMV-seronegative. CDR3 DNA sequence: TGTGCCAGCAGCTTGGGTCAGGGGGCGTCCAAAGCGAACTATGGCTACACCTTC. Translation: CASSLGQGASKANYGYTF.